This paragraph covers one TCR beta chain sequence. Antigen unknown. This sample stems from a study of CD8+CD57+ T cells in acquired aplastic anemia. Study summary: Sorted CD4+ and CD8+ cells yielded about 3 ug of DNA on average. There were roughly 11 million reads, on average, for CD4+ cells from healthy donors. The study's findings and limits: The CD8+ Simpson's diversity of patients and controls was not significantly different. The number of CD8+ CDR3 sequences shared by patients and controls was approximately 30.

Trimming cost V 10 bases and J 6 bases, with 10 bases left between them. The CDR3 extends over 11 amino acids. CDR1 SEHNR and CDR2 FQNEAQ come from the germline V gene (reference sequence). Genomic DNA templated the TCR beta VDJ and CDR3 profiling. TCRdb re-called the reads with MiXCR, one entry per CDR3 protein. Seen here are some 44,000 distinct CDR3 sequences, 55% to 80% observed once, and the top ten hold more than 20%. This clonotype was sampled from a human donor in good health, serving as a control. The sample taken for sequencing was sorted CD4+, CD8+, or CD8+CD57+ T cells (not recorded which) from PBMCs. This chain connects TRBV7-9 to TRBJ2-1; D is unresolved. CDR3 coding DNA: TGTGCCACCGAGTTGGGCAATGAGCAGTTCTTC. Translation gives CATELGNEQFF. The entire variable domain, with the rest obtained from reference TRBV7-9 and TRBJ2-1, is as follows: DTGVSQNPRHKITKRGQNVTFRCDPISEHNRLYWYRQTLGQGPEFLTYFQNEAQLEKSRLLSDRFSAERPKGSFSTLEIQRTEQGDSAMYLCATELGNEQFFGPGTRLTVL.